This T cell receptor beta chain derives from a study of T-cell reconstitution after alpha-beta-depleted transplantation in children. Germline lookup yields CDR1 SQVTM and CDR2 ANQGSEA. With V trimmed by 3 bases and J by 7 bases, 11 bases remained unmatched. CDR3 length: 14 residues. This clonotype came up many times. Construction of the TCRbeta library involved unique molecular identifiers. Each CDR3 protein gets one entry after TCRdb re-called the PCR reads with MiXCR. The table includes 230,000 or so distinct CDR3 sequences, more than 10% detected once. The sequence was collected from a human donor who donated a stem cell graft to a child with acute lymphoblastic leukemia. The V call is TRBV29-1, the J call TRBJ2-7; 8 nucleotides align to TRBD1. This specimen was PBMCs from the stem cell graft donor, taken from the stem cell graft. CDR3 DNA sequence: TGCAGCGTTGATCGGCAGGGGGCTTTTGGGGAGCAGTACTTC. Residues: CSVDRQGAFGEQYF.